The subject of this entry is one T cell receptor beta chain. Its target is not known. The sample belongs to a study of cytomegalovirus exposure and HLA in healthy donors. Study details: Out of 398 genotyped donors, roughly 80% belonged to the Caucasian-associated ancestry cluster. Regarding the study as a whole: The study carried out a later analysis of TCR beta sequences. It associated roughly 17,000 of them with specific HLA alleles at a false discovery rate of 0.05.

PCR amplification relied on 60 Vbeta primers (plus 13 Jbeta primers). Some clones are missing from TCRdb's copy, which holds only in-frame ones; the method was immunoSEQ multiplex PCR. This table has 140,000 to 150,000 clones, less than 10% appearing once. The sequencing input was PBMCs. The receptor was derived from a man aged 50-59 years in good health and CMV-seronegative.

CDR3 coding DNA: TGCAGGGGGGGGGACAGGGGGCTCTACAATGAGCAGTTCTTC. Protein sequence: CRGGDRGLYNEQFF. The V and J genes are TRBV29-1 and TRBJ2-1, with 12 bases matching TRBD1. The CDR3 has 14 residues. Per germline, CDR1 SQVTM and CDR2 ANQGSEA.